This is a list of T cell receptor beta chains from one sample in a study of T cell responses to AZD1222 COVID-19 vaccine. Sequenced by immunoSEQ multiplex PCR; TCRdb stores in-frame clones only, minus some. Of 130,000 or so clones listed, about 93% are singletons. Sequenced material: peripheral blood, taken 28 days after the second AZD1222 dose. Receptor source: an adult who received the AZD1222 COVID-19 vaccine. CDR3s include the opening cysteine and the closing phenylalanine or tryptophan. Each record gives: J gene, clone size, V gene, CDR3 length, D gene, CDR3 DNA, CDR3 protein. The D gene is left open where the match is weak. A row's size may be missing; if present it is once, few, many or a size class.

>TRBJ1-1|once|TRBV5-1|14|-
TGCGCCAGCAGCTCCTGGGGGATGAACACTGAAGCTTTCTTT
CASSSWGMNTEAFF
>TRBJ2-1|-|TRBV5-5|16|-
TGTGCCAGCAGCTTGGGTTTTGGAGCCGCCCAGGGGGAGCAGTTCTTC
CASSLGFGAAQGEQFF
>TRBJ1-2|-|TRBV6-5|15|-
TGTGCCAGCTCTCTTGGGGGGTTTGGGTACTATGGCTACACCTTC
CASSLGGFGYYGYTF
>TRBJ1-4|-|TRBV13|13|TRBD1
TGTGCCAGCAGCCCTCGGGACAGTCGAAAACTGTTTTTT
CASSPRDSRKLFF
>TRBJ2-2|-|TRBV4-2|17|-
TGTGCCAGCAGCCCGAGGGCTAGCCGGCCCTATGGGGGGGAGCTGTTTTTT
CASSPRASRPYGGELFF
>TRBJ2-3|-|TRBV24-1|14|-
TGTGCCACCAGTGATTTAGACAGCACAGATACGCAGTATTTT
CATSDLDSTDTQYF
>TRBJ1-6|-|TRBV6-4|13|-
TGTGCCAGCAGTGAGCAGGAAAATTCACCCCTCCACTTT
CASSEQENSPLHF
>TRBJ1-2|-|TRBV6-4|14|TRBD1
TGTGCCAGCACACGACAGGGGGCTGACTATGGCTACACCTTC
CASTRQGADYGYTF
>TRBJ2-7|-|TRBV4-1|17|-
TGCGCCAGCAGCCAAGATTCCTTGGACAGACCCTCCTACGAGCAGTACTTC
CASSQDSLDRPSYEQYF
>TRBJ1-1|-|TRBV18|17|TRBD1
TGTGCCAGCTCACCGACGGGACAGGGGGCTCGGAACACTGAAGCTTTCTTT
CASSPTGQGARNTEAFF
>TRBJ2-7|-|TRBV9|16|TRBD2
TGTGCCAGCAGCGTAGGTGGTTCTAGCGGGAGCCACGAGCAGTACTTC
CASSVGGSSGSHEQYF
>TRBJ1-5|-|TRBV27|16|-
TGTGCCAGCAGTTTCGGCTCCGACGTTCGCTCGGGGCCCCAGCATTTT
CASSFGSDVRSGPQHF
>TRBJ2-3|-|TRBV7-2|13|-
TGTGCCAGCTCCCCTTTGGGGATGGATACGCAGTATTTT
CASSPLGMDTQYF
>TRBJ1-2|-|TRBV9|15|-
TGTGCCAGCAGCGTTTCTTCGAGGGTGAGGTCCGGCTACACCTTC
CASSVSSRVRSGYTF
>TRBJ2-2|-|TRBV5-1|17|TRBD2
TGCGCCAGCAGCTTGGGACTAGCGGGAGGGAACACCGGGGAGCTGTTTTTT
CASSLGLAGGNTGELFF
>TRBJ2-3|-|TRBV5-5|15|-
TGTGCCAGCAGCTTGACTCCGGGGCTTCGGGATACGCAGTATTTT
CASSLTPGLRDTQYF
>TRBJ2-1|-|TRBV7-9|15|-
TGTGCCAGCAGCTTAGCAGGGGGGCCCTACAATGAGCAGTTCTTC
CASSLAGGPYNEQFF
>TRBJ2-1|-|TRBV15|13|-
TGTGCCACCAGCAGAGCTCATAGGGGTGAGCAGTTCTTC
CATSRAHRGEQFF
>TRBJ1-5|few|TRBV10-1|14|-
TGCGCCAGCAGTCCGATGGGAGCCGAACAGCCCCAGCATTTT
CASSPMGAEQPQHF
>TRBJ2-7|-|TRBV6-5|14|-
TGTGCCAGCAGTCCTTACTATGGGTCCTACGAGCAGTACTTC
CASSPYYGSYEQYF
>TRBJ1-6|few|TRBV7-2|15|-
TGTGCCAGCAGCTTGATGGGGGGAGATAATTCACCCCTCCACTTT
CASSLMGGDNSPLHF
>TRBJ2-7|-|TRBV7-8|13|-
TGTGCCAGCAGCTTAGGCGCACAGTACGAGCAGTACTTC
CASSLGAQYEQYF
>TRBJ2-1|-|TRBV18|14|TRBD2
TGTGCCAGCTCAAAGGCGGCGGGAGGGAATGAGCAGTTCTTC
CASSKAAGGNEQFF
>TRBJ1-2|-|TRBV4-1|15|-
TGCGCCAGCAGCCTCACGGGACTGCAGAATCGTGGCTACACCTTC
CASSLTGLQNRGYTF
>TRBJ2-3|-|TRBV11-2|17|TRBD2
TGTGCCAGCAGCTTACGGACGGGGGGACTCTACACAGATACGCAGTATTTT
CASSLRTGGLYTDTQYF
>TRBJ1-4|-|TRBV7-6|14|-
TGTGCCAGCAGCTTAACGGGCGCGGGGTGGGAACTGTTTTTT
CASSLTGAGWELFF
>TRBJ1-2|-|TRBV2|14|-
TGTGCCAGCAGACTTATAGGGATCGGCTATGGCTACACCTTC
CASRLIGIGYGYTF
>TRBJ1-4|-|TRBV5-3|15|TRBD1
TGTGCCAGAAGCCTAGGGACAGGGCCTAATGAAAAACTGTTTTTT
CARSLGTGPNEKLFF
>TRBJ1-1|once|TRBV12-5|14|-
TGTGCTAGTGGTTTCGGGGATAGGAACACTGAAGCTTTCTTT
CASGFGDRNTEAFF
>TRBJ2-7|-|TRBV9|14|TRBD2
TGTGCCAGCAGCCAAAGCGGGAAAGCATACGAGCAGTACTTC
CASSQSGKAYEQYF
>TRBJ2-6|-|TRBV19|16|-
TGTGCCAGTAGTATCCGAGACAGCTCTGGGGCCAACGTCCTGACTTTC
CASSIRDSSGANVLTF
>TRBJ2-1|-|TRBV11-2|15|-
TGTGCCAGCAGCTTACAAGCGGCCTCCTACAATGAGCAGTTCTTC
CASSLQAASYNEQFF
>TRBJ1-1|once|TRBV4-1|15|-
TGCGCCAGCAGCCCTGAACCACTACAGGGCACTGAAGCTTTCTTT
CASSPEPLQGTEAFF
>TRBJ2-7|-|TRBV10-3|14|TRBD2
TGTGCCATCAGTGAGTCTGTGACTAGCGGCGAGCAGTACTTC
CAISESVTSGEQYF
>TRBJ1-5|-|TRBV19|16|-
TGTGCCAGTAGTATAGATAACGGCAGGACCTATCAGCCCCAGCATTTT
CASSIDNGRTYQPQHF